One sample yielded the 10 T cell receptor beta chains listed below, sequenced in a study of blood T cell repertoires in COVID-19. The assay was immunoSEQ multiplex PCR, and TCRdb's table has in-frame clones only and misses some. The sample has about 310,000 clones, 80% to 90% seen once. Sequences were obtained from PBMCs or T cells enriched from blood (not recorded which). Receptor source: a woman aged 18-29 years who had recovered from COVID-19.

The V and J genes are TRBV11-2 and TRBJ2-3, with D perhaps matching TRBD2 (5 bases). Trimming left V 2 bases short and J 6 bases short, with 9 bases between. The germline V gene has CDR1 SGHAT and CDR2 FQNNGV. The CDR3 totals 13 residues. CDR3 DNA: TGTGCCAGCAGCTTATTAGCGACGGATACGCAGTATTTT. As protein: CASSLLATDTQYF.

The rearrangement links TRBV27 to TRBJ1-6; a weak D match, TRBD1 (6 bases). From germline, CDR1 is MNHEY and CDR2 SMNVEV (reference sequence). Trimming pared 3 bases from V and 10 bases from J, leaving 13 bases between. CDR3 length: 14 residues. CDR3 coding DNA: TGTGCCAGCAGTTTGGGCAGGGGCGCATCACCCCTCCACTTT. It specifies CASSLGRGASPLHF.

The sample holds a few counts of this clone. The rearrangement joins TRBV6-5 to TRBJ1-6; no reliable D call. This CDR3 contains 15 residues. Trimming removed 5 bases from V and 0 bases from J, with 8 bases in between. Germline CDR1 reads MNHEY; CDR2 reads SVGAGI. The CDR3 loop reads CASSLFGSYNSPLHF. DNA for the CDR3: TGTGCCAGCAGTCTATTCGGCTCCTATAATTCACCCCTCCACTTT.

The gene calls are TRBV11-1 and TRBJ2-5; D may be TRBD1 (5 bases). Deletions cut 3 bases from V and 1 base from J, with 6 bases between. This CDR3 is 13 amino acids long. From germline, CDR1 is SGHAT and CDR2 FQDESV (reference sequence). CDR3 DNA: TGTGCCAGCAGCTTCAGGGTCCAAGAGACCCAGTACTTC. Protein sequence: CASSFRVQETQYF. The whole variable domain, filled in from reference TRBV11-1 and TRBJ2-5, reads EAEVAQSPRYKITEKSQAVAFWCDPISGHATLYWYRQILGQGPELLVQFQDESVVDDSQLPKDRFSAERLKGVDSTLKIQPAELGDSAMYLCASSFRVQETQYFGPGTRLLVL.

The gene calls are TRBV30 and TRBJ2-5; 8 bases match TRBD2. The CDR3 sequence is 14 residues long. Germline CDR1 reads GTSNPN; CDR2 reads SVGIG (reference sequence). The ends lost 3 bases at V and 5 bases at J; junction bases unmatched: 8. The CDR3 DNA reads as TGTGCCTGGAGGGTAGTAGCGGGGTCGGAGACCCAGTACTTC. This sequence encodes CAWRVVAGSETQYF.

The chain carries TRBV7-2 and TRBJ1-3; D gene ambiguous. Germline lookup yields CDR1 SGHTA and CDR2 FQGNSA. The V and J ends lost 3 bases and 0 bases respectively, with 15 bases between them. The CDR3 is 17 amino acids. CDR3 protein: CASSLQLRFSSGNTIYF. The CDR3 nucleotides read TGTGCCAGCAGCTTGCAGCTGAGGTTTTCCTCTGGAAACACCATATATTTT. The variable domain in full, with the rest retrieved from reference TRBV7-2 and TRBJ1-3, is GAGVSQSPSNKVTEKGKDVELRCDPISGHTALYWYRQSLGQGLEFLIYFQGNSAPDKSGLPSDRFSAERTGGSVSTLTIQRTQQEDSAVYLCASSLQLRFSSGNTIYFGEGSWLTVV.

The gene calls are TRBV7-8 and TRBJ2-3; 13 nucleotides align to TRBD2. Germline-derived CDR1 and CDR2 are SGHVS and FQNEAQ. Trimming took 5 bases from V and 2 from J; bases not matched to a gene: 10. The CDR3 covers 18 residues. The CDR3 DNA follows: TGTGCCAGCAGCCCCCGGGGGGGGACTAGCGGGATCACAGATACGCAGTATTTT. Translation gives CASSPRGGTSGITDTQYF.

As DNA, the CDR3 is TGCGCCAGCAGCTTGGAGACAGGGGGTAAGGTGCAGTACTTC. Translating gives CASSLETGGKVQYF. The chain combines TRBV5-1 with TRBJ2-7, with TRBD1 matching 9 bases. J gave up 9 bases and V 0 bases, and 7 bases lay outside the gene matches. The CDR3 spans 14 residues. Germline V gene data show CDR1 as SGHRS and CDR2 as YFSETQ.

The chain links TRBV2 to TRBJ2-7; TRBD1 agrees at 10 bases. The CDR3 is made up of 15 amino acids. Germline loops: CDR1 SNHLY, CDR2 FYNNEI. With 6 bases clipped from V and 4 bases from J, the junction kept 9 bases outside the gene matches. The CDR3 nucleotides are TGTGCCAGCAGGCCAGACAGGGGGCGCGGGTACGAGCAGTACTTC. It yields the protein CASRPDRGRGYEQYF.

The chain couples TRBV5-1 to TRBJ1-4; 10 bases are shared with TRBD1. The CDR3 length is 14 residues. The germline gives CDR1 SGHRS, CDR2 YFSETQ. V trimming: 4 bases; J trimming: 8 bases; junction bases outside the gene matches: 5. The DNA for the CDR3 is TGCGCCAGCAGCCCCGGGACAGGGGACGAAAAACTGTTTTTT. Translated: CASSPGTGDEKLFF.